The T cell receptor (beta chain) under discussion was sequenced for a study of persistence of HIV-infected CD4 T cells. As for the study in general: A median of roughly 8 years of suppressive ART preceded sampling.

Study-wide points: Degenerate expanded CDR3beta sequences were enriched among CMV- and Gag-responding cells. Compared with CD3/CD28-stimulated cells, CMV- and Gag-responding cells showed lower TCRbeta richness.

Cells were stimulated with CMV-infected fibroblast lysates at about 10 ug/mL. CD4+ T cells upregulating both CD40 ligand and CD69 were sorted as responding cells. CD8+ T cells were removed from PBMCs prior to stimulation. For this clone: Its target is unknown.

Sequencing used immunoSEQ version 4 in survey mode. Generated by immunoSEQ multiplex PCR, the TCRdb table keeps only in-frame clones and is missing some. The table lists about 21,000 clones, 70% to 80% of them singletons. CDR3 size: 14 residues. Germline CDR1 and CDR2: WNHNN and SYGVQD (reference sequence). V lost 6 bases and J 3 bases, leaving 11 bases between the germline ends. This specimen consisted of CD4+ T cells sorted from PBMCs after approximately 19-hour stimulation, obtained from a patient who received antiretroviral therapy. The TCR originated in an adult man with HIV who was CMV-seropositive. The chain uses TRBV10-1 and TRBJ2-2; D is possibly TRBD1 (6 bases). The CDR3 sequence: CASSSDSYTGELFF. CDR3 bases: TGCGCCAGCAGCTCGGACAGCTACACCGGGGAGCTGTTTTTT.